One sample yielded the 15 T cell receptor beta chains listed below, sequenced in a study of CD8 T cells in ankylosing spondylitis. TCRdb reanalysed the 5' RACE reads using MiXCR and keeps one entry per CDR3 protein. This repertoire shows around 890,000 distinct CDR3 sequences, 12% found once; its top ten account for 0.51%. Overall study results and limits: Blood of patients with ankylosing spondylitis appeared to be characterized by a TCR beta motif of eight highly homologous variants.

Which antigens these TCRs recognize remains unknown. Sequenced: blood, either unsorted or a sorted T cell fraction (not recorded which). These receptors came from a male donor with ankylosing spondylitis.

Ten or more counts support this clonotype. The junction differs from germline at one of its ends, possibly a read error. The rearrangement uses TRBV7-2 and TRBJ1-1; a weak D match, TRBD1 (5 bases). The germline V gene has CDR1 SGHTA and CDR2 FQGNSA. The CDR3 covers 12 residues. In DNA, the CDR3 is TGCGCCAGCAGCTACCGGGACGGCGAAGCTTTCTTT. Translation gives CASSYRDGEAFF. The whole variable domain, filled in from reference TRBV7-2 and TRBJ1-1, reads GAGVSQSPSNKVTEKGKDVELRCDPISGHTALYWYRQSLGQGLEFLIYFQGNSAPDKSGLPSDRFSAERTGGSVSTLTIQRTQQEDSAVYLCASSYRDGEAFFGQGTRLTVV.

This clonotype was picked up a small number of times. The chain is built from TRBV28 and TRBJ2-7; 7 bases agree with TRBD1. This CDR3 comprises 14 residues. Germline assignment: CDR1 MDHEN and CDR2 SYDVKM. J was trimmed by 7 bases and V by 8 bases; bases with no gene match: 14. The CDR3 nucleotides are TGTGCCAGCTCCCCCGAGGGGGCTGTGCGGGAGCAGTACTTC. Protein sequence: CASSPEGAVREQYF.

This chain connects TRBV29-1 to TRBJ1-2; D perhaps matches TRBD1 (6 bases). With 1 base removed from V and 8 bases from J, the gap between germline ends came to 14 bases. The germline CDR1 and CDR2 sequences are SQVTM and ANQGSEA. The CDR3 is 13 amino acids. The CDR3 DNA is TGCAGCGTTGAAGTGGTGCAGGGGTCCGGCTACACCTTC. It yields the protein CSVEVVQGSGYTF.

The J gene is TRBJ2-1, the V gene TRBV29-1; 12 bases match TRBD2. V lost 8 bases to trimming and J lost 4 bases; unmatched junction nucleotides: 12. The CDR3 consists of 16 residues. Per germline, CDR1 SQVTM and CDR2 ANQGSEA. In nucleotides, the CDR3 is TGCAGCTCCGGGCTAGCGGGAGGGCCGGTGTACAATGAGCAGTTCTTC. Amino acid sequence: CSSGLAGGPVYNEQFF.

This chain connects TRBV5-1 to TRBJ2-1, with D uncertain. The germline V gene encodes CDR1 SGHRS and CDR2 YFSETQ. Trimming pared 2 bases from V and 3 bases from J, leaving 12 bases between. CDR3 size: 15 residues. Here the CDR3 reads CASSLISPDYNEQFF. CDR3 nucleotides: TGCGCCAGCAGCTTAATCTCGCCAGACTACAATGAGCAGTTCTTC.

This rearrangement joins TRBV11-2 to TRBJ2-4, with TRBD2 matching over 10 bases. V shed 1 base and J 0 bases; nucleotides not matched to a gene: 9. The CDR3 sequence is 19 residues long. Germline CDR1 and CDR2: SGHAT and FQNNGV. The CDR3 protein is CASSLVSSGRIRAKNIQYF. CDR3 DNA sequence: TGTGCCAGCAGCTTAGTGAGTAGCGGGAGGATAAGAGCCAAAAACATTCAGTACTTC.

This clonotype showed up just a few times. The V and J genes are TRBV15 and TRBJ1-5, with D tentatively TRBD1 (6 bases). V lost 0 bases and J 4 bases, leaving 10 bases between the germline ends. The length of the CDR3 is 15 residues. Germline CDR1 LNHNV, CDR2 YYDKDF (reference sequence). CDR3 loop: CATSRERGANQPQHF. For the CDR3, the DNA is TGTGCCACCAGCAGAGAGAGGGGGGCTAATCAGCCCCAGCATTTT.

This clonotype was detected a few times. The chain has TRBV6-5 and TRBJ1-2; no firm D call. The germline V gene encodes CDR1 MNHEY and CDR2 SVGAGI. The CDR3 totals 16 residues. V shed 2 bases and J shed 4 bases, with 17 bases lying between them. In DNA, the CDR3 is TGTGCCAGCAGTTACGGTTCAGAACGGAATGGCTATGGCTACACCTTC. It codes for CASSYGSERNGYGYTF.

The rearrangement uses TRBV9 and TRBJ2-3; possible D gene TRBD2, 5 bases. This CDR3 is 15 amino acids long. Germline CDR1 reads SGDLS; CDR2 reads YYNGEE. Between the trimmed V and J ends, which lost 3 bases and 6 bases, there was a span of 17 bases. CDR3 region: CASSERSKRGDTQYF. The CDR3 DNA reads TGTGCCAGCAGCGAGAGAAGCAAAAGAGGGGATACGCAGTATTTT.

The table lists this clonotype with many counts. This chain joins TRBV20-1 and TRBJ2-2, with D possibly matching TRBD2 (5 bases). CDR3 length: 14 amino acids. CDR1 is DFQATT and CDR2 is SNEGSKA in the germline V gene (reference sequence). Trimming pared 6 bases from V and 1 base from J, leaving 12 bases between. This CDR3 is CSARAAVNTGELFF. In nucleotides, the CDR3 is TGCAGTGCCCGCGCAGCGGTGAACACCGGGGAGCTGTTTTTT.

The chain joins TRBV7-8 to TRBJ2-3; a possible D gene is TRBD2 (6 bases). Trimming cost V 3 bases and J 3 bases, with 10 bases left between them. There are 14 residues in the CDR3. Per the germline V gene, CDR1 is SGHVS and CDR2 is FQNEAQ. CDR3 sequence (DNA): TGTGCCAGCAGCTTTAAACGGGGGACAGATACGCAGTATTTT. Amino acid sequence: CASSFKRGTDTQYF.

The rearrangement joins TRBV7-2 to TRBJ1-5; D unclear. There are 13 residues in the CDR3. Germline CDR1 reads SGHTA; CDR2 reads FQGNSA. The V gene lost 5 bases and the J gene lost 6 bases, with 11 bases spanning the gap. The chain's CDR3 is CASSPDHGQPQHF. For the CDR3, the DNA is TGTGCCAGCAGCCCAGACCATGGTCAGCCCCAGCATTTT.

Only a few counts were recorded for this clonotype. The V gene is TRBV12-3 or TRBV12-4, the J gene TRBJ2-1; 9 bases fit TRBD1. CDR3 length: 16 amino acids. With V trimmed by 0 bases and J by 8 bases, 8 bases remained unmatched. CDR3 nucleotides: TGTGCCAGCAGTTTAGCTGGGGGACAGGGTCCCCATGAGCAGTTCTTC. Amino acids: CASSLAGGQGPHEQFF.

The rearrangement links TRBV20-1 to TRBJ1-4; maybe TRBD1 (5 bases). The CDR3 has 14 amino acids. Trimming shortened V by 3 bases and J by 6 bases, and 14 bases separated the two germline ends. Germline loops: CDR1 DFQATT, CDR2 SNEGSKA (reference sequence). The CDR3 reads CSARHGTRDEKLFF. CDR3 sequence (DNA): TGCAGTGCTAGGCACGGGACCAGGGATGAAAAACTGTTTTTT.

The gene calls are TRBV27 and TRBJ2-2, with 7 bases identical to TRBD2. Trimming removed 9 bases from V and 6 bases from J; junction bases left unmatched: 13. The length of the CDR3 is 15 residues. Germline V lookup: CDR1 MNHEY, CDR2 SMNVEV (reference sequence). CDR3 bases: TGTGCCAGTCACGGACTTTACCGGGGGGCCGGGGAGCTGTTTTTT. Its translation is CASHGLYRGAGELFF.